A selection of T cell receptor beta chains follows, all from one sample in a study of T cells after yellow fever vaccination. One entry per CDR3 protein results from TCRdb running MiXCR on the 5' RACE reads. This sample has some 300,000 distinct CDR3 sequences, with roughly 7.5% found just once. Sequencing was performed on PBMCs, taken about 41 days after the first yellow fever vaccination. The source of these receptors is a man aged 18-30 years who received the YFV17D yellow fever vaccine. Both conserved end residues are trimmed from each CDR3.

v_call	cdr3_aa
TRBV13	ASSFSEGNYGYT
TRBV10-3	AISGGTGNQPQH
TRBV11-2	ASSSEARAGAITSTDTQY
TRBV7-2	ASSFNEDGYT
TRBV5-1	ASSEGQTNGYT
TRBV27	ASWPRRRGVTDTQY
TRBV13	ASGVQGFYNEQF
TRBV4-1	ASSYRDMNTEAF
TRBV11-3	ASSFPGAGSGELF
TRBV7-9	ASSWGKQGVRETQY
TRBV30	AWSLPNTGELF
TRBV5-5	ASSAHGQGYSYEQY
TRBV5-1	ASSLAGQQGYSPLH
TRBV7-6	ASSSGPPNEQY
TRBV20-1	SAPMGQETQY
TRBV27	ASSLGLAAEAF
TRBV4-1	ASSKEVGLAGGSEQF
TRBV5-4	ASSFGSGDIQY
TRBV4-3	ASSSGRDRRRGDTQY
TRBV18	ASSSAYTSTDTQY
TRBV29-1	STKAGTGAYNEQF
TRBV14	ASSLRGAPDTQY